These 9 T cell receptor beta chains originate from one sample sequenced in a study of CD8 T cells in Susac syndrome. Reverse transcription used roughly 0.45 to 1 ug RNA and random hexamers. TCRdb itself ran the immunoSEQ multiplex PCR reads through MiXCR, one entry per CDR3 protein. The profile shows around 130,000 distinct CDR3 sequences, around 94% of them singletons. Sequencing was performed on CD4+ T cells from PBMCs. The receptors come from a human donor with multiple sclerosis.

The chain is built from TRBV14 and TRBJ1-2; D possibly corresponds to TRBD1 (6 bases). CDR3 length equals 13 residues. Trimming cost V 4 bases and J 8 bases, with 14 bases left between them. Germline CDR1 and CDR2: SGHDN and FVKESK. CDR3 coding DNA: TGTGCCAGCAGCCCCTCGGGGGGCATCGGCTACACCTTC. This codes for CASSPSGGIGYTF. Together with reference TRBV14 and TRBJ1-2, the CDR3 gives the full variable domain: EAGVTQFPSHSVIEKGQTVTLRCDPISGHDNLYWYRRVMGKEIKFLLHFVKESKQDESGMPNNRFLAERTGGTYSTLKVQPAELEDSGVYFCASSPSGGIGYTFGSGTRLTVV.

The CDR3 region has the DNA TGTGCCAGCAGCGAAATGGAGGGATTCACCCAGTACTTC. Amino acid sequence: CASSEMEGFTQYF. The gene calls are TRBV7-6 and TRBJ2-5; D might be TRBD2 (6 bases). The V and J ends lost 5 bases and 8 bases respectively, with 15 bases between them. Germline CDR1 reads SGHVS; CDR2 reads FNYEAQ. CDR3 length: 13 residues.

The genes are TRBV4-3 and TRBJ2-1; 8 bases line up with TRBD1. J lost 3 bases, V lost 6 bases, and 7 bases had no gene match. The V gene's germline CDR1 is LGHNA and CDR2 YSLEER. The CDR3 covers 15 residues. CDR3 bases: TGCGCCAGCAGTCTCGGGGACAGGCTCTACAATGAGCAGTTCTTC. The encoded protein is CASSLGDRLYNEQFF.

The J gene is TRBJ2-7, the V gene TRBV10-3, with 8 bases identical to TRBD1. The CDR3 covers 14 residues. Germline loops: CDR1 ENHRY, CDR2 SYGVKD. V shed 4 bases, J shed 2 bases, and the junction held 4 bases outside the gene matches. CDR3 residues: CAISASGGPYEQYF. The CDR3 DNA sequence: TGTGCCATCAGTGCCTCAGGGGGCCCCTACGAGCAGTACTTC.

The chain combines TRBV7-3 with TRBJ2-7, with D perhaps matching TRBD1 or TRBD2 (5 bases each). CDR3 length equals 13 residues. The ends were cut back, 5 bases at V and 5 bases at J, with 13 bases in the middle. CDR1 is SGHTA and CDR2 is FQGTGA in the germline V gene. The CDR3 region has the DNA TGTGCCAGCAGCCCGGGACCTTTCAACGAGCAGTACTTC. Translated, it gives CASSPGPFNEQYF.

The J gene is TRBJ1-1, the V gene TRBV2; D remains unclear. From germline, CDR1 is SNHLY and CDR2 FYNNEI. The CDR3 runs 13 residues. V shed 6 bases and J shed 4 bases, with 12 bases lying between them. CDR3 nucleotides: TGTGCCAGCAGGCAGGAGATAGGCACTGAAGCTTTCTTT. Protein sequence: CASRQEIGTEAFF.

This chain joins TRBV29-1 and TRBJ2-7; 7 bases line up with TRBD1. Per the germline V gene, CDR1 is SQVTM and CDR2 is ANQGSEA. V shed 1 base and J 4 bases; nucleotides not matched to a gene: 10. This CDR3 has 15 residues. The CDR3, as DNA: TGCAGCGTTGAAGTCCTACAGGGGAGAGCTTACGAGCAGTACTTC. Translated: CSVEVLQGRAYEQYF.

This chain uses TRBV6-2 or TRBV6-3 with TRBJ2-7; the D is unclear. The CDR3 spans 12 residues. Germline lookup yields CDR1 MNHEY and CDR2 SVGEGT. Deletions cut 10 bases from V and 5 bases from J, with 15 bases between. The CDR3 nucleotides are TGTGCCACTCTCGGGCAGGCCAACGAGCAGTACTTC. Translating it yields CATLGQANEQYF.

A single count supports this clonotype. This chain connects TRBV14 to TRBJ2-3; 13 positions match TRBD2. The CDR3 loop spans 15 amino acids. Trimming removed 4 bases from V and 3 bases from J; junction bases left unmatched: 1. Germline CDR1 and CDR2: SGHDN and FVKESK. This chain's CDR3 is CASSRTSGRTDTQYF. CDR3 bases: TGTGCCAGCAGCCGGACTAGCGGGAGAACAGATACGCAGTATTTT.